This T cell receptor beta chain was identified in a study of CD8+ T cells in alopecia areata. Sorting of CD4+ and CD8+ T cells was performed on PBMCs. In each case, RNA was isolated and then reverse transcribed into cDNA as the sequencing template. Some clones are missing from TCRdb's copy, which holds only in-frame ones; the method was immunoSEQ multiplex PCR. The sample consists of some 150,000 clones, about 72% of them appearing once. As regards this clone: Its antigen is still unknown.

General study results and limits: Patients shared TCRs less clearly than mice did, possibly owing to HLA.

The receptor was derived from a human donor with alopecia areata. The material was CD8+ T cells sorted from blood, obtained at week 0.

For the CDR3, the DNA is TGTGCCAGCAGTCCGACAGGGTACAGCGGGGAGCTGTTTTTT. This codes for CASSPTGYSGELFF. The chain carries TRBV27 and TRBJ2-2; 7 bases agree with TRBD1. Germline assignment: CDR1 MNHEY and CDR2 SMNVEV (reference sequence). V shed 5 bases and J 7 bases; nucleotides not matched to a gene: 7. The CDR3 length is 14 residues.